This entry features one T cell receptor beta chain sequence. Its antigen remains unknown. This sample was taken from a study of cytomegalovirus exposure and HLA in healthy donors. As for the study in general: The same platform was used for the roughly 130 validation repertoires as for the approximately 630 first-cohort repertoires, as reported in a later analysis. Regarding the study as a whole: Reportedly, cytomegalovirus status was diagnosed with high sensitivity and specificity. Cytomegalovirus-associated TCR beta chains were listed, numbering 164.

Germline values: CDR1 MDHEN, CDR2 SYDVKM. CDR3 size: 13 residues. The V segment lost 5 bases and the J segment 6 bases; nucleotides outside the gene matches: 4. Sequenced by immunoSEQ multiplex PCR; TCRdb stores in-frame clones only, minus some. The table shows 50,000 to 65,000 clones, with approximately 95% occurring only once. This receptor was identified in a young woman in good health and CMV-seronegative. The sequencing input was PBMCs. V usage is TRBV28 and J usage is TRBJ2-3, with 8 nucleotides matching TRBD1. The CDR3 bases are TGTGCCAGCAGTGCAGGGGGCAGGGATACGCAGTATTTT. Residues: CASSAGGRDTQYF.